Described below is a single TCR beta chain sequence and its context. This specimen comes from a study of T-cell reconstitution after alpha-beta-depleted transplantation in children. Preparing the TCRbeta library involved the use of unique molecular identifiers. One entry per CDR3 protein, called by TCRdb with MiXCR from the PCR reads. The repertoire consists of approximately 270,000 distinct CDR3 sequences, with approximately 9.6% occurring once and the leading ten covering 10%. The CDR3 covers 13 residues. The V and J ends lost 4 bases and 10 bases respectively, with 15 bases between them. The V gene's germline CDR1 is SGHRS and CDR2 YFSETQ.

This chain joins TRBV5-1 and TRBJ2-1; D is perhaps TRBD1 (5 bases). This sequence was found in a human donor who donated a stem cell graft to a child with SCID. The specimen was PBMCs from the stem cell graft donor, collected from the stem cell graft. CDR3 loop: CASSPRPDSEQFF. DNA for the CDR3: TGCGCCAGCAGCCCCCGACCTGACAGCGAGCAGTTCTTC.